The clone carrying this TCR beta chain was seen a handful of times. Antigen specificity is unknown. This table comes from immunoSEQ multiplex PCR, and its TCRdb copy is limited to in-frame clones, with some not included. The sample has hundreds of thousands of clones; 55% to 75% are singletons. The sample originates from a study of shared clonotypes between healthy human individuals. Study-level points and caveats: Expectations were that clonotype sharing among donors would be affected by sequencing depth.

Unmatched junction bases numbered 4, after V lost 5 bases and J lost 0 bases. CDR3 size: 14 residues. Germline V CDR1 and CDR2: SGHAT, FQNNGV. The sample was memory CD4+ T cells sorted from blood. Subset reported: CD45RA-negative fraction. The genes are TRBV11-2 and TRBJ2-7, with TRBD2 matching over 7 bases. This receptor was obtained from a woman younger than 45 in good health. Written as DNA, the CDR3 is TGTGCCAGCAGCGGCCAGCGGGACTCCTACGAGCAGTACTTC. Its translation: CASSGQRDSYEQYF.